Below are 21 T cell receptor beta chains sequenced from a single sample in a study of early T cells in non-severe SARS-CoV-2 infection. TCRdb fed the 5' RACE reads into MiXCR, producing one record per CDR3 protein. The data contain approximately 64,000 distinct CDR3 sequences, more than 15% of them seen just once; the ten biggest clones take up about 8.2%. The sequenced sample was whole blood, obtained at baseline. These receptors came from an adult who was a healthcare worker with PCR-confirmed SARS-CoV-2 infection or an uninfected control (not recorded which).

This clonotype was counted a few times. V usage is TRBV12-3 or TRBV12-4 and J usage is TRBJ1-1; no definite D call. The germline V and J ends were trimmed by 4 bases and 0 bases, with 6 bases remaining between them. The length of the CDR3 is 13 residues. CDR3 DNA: TGTGCCAGCAGTTCATCGCTGAACACTGAAGCTTTCTTT. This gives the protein CASSSSLNTEAFF.

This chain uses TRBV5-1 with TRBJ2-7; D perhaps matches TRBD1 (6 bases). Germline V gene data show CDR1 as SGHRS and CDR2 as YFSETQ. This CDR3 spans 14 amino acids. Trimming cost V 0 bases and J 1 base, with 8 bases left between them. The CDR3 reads CASSLGQGSYEQYF. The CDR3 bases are TGCGCCAGCAGCTTGGGTCAGGGGTCCTACGAGCAGTACTTC.

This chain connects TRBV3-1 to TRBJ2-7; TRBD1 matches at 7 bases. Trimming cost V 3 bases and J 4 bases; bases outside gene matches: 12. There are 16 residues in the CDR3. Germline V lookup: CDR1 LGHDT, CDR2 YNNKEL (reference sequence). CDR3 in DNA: TGTGCCAGCAGCCAGCGGACAGGCCAAGGATTTTACGAGCAGTACTTC. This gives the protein CASSQRTGQGFYEQYF.

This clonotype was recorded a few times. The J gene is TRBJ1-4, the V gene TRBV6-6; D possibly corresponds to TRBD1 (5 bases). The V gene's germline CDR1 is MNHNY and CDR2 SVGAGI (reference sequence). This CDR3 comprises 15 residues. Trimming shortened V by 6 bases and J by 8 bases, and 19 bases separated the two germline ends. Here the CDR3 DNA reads TGTGCCAGCAGACAACCGGGACGGATGGACGAAAAACTGTTTTTT. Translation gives CASRQPGRMDEKLFF.

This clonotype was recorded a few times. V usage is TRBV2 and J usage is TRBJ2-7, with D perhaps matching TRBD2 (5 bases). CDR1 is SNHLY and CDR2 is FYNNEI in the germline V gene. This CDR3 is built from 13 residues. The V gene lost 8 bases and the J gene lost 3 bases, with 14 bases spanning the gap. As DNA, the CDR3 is TGTGCCAGCGGCCGGAGGCAGTTCTACGAGCAGTACTTC. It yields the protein CASGRRQFYEQYF.

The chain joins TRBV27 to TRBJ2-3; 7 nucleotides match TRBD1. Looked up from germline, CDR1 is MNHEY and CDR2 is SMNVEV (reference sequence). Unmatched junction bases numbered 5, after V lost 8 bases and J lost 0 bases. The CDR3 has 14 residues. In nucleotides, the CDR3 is TGTGCCAGCCAACAACAGGGGAGCACAGATACGCAGTATTTT. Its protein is CASQQQGSTDTQYF.

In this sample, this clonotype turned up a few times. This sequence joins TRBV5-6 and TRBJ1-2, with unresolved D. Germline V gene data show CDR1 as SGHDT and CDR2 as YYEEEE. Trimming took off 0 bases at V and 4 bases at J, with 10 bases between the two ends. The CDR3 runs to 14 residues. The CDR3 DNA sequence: TGTGCCAGCAGCTTGGCCGGAAACTCCTATGGCTACACCTTC. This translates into CASSLAGNSYGYTF. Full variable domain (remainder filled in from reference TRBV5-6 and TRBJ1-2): DAGVTQSPTHLIKTRGQQVTLRCSPKSGHDTVSWYQQALGQGPQFIFQYYEEEERQRGNFPDRFSGHQFPNYSSELNVNALLLGDSALYLCASSLAGNSYGYTFGSGTRLTVV.

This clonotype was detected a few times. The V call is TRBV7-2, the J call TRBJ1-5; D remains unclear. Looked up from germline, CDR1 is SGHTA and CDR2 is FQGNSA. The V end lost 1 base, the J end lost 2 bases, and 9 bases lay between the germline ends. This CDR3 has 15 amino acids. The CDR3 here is CASSLVSGGNQPQHF. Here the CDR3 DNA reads TGTGCCAGCAGCTTAGTGTCCGGGGGCAATCAGCCCCAGCATTTT.

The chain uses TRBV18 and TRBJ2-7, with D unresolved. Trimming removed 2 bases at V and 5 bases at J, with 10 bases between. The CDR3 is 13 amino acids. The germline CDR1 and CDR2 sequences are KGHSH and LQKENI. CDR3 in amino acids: CASSPAIRDEQYF. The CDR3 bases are TGTGCCAGCTCACCAGCTATAAGAGACGAGCAGTACTTC.

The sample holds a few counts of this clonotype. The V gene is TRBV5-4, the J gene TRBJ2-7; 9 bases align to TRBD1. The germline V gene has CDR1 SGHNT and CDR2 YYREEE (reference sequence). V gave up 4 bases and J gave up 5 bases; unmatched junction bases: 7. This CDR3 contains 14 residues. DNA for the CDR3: TGTGCCAGCAGCCCGCAGACAGGGGGGGACGAGCAGTACTTC. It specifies CASSPQTGGDEQYF.

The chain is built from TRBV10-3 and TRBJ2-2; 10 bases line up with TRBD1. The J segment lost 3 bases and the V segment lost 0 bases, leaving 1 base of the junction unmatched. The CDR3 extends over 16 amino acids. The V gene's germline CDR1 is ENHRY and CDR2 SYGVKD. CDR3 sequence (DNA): TGTGCCATCAGTGAGTCGACAGGGGGCTACACCGGGGAGCTGTTTTTT. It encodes CAISESTGGYTGELFF.

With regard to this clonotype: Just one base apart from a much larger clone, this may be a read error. Written as DNA, the CDR3 is TGCGGTGCTCCTGAGGGGCAAGAGACCCAGTACTTC. Its translation is CGAPEGQETQYF. The chain joins TRBV20-1 to TRBJ2-5; the D gene could be TRBD1 or TRBD2 (5 bases each). CDR3 size: 12 residues. Germline V gene data show CDR1 as DFQATT and CDR2 as SNEGSKA (reference sequence).

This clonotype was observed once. CDR3 in amino acids: CASSSGQIPETQYF. For the CDR3, the DNA is TGTGCCAGCAGCTCAGGACAAATCCCAGAGACCCAGTACTTC. J is TRBJ2-5 and V is TRBV5-5; a possible D gene is TRBD1 (5 bases). Deletions cut 3 bases from V and 4 bases from J, with 13 bases between. CDR3 length: 14 amino acids. Per the germline V gene, CDR1 is SGHKS and CDR2 is YYEKEE (reference sequence).

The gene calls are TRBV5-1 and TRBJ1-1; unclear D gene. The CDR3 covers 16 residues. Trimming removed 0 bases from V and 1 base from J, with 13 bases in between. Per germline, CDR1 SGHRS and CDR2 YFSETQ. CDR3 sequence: CASSLGSSIRNTEAFF. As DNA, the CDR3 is TGCGCCAGCAGCTTGGGCAGCTCAATTAGGAACACTGAAGCTTTCTTT.

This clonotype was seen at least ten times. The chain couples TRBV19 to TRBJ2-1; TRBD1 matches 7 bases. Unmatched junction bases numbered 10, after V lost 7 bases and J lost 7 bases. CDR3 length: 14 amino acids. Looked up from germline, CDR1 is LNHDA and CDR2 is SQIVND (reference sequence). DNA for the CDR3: TGTGCCAGTAACTACAGGGGCAGCACAAATGAGCAGTTCTTC. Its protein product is CASNYRGSTNEQFF. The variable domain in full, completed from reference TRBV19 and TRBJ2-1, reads DGGITQSPKYLFRKEGQNVTLSCEQNLNHDAMYWYRQDPGQGLRLIYYSQIVNDFQKGDIAEGYSVSREKKESFPLTVTSAQKNPTAFYLCASNYRGSTNEQFFGPGTRLTVL.

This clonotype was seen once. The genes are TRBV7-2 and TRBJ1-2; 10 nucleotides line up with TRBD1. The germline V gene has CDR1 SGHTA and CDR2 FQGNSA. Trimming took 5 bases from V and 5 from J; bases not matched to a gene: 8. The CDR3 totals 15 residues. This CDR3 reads CASSPRQGAKYGYTF. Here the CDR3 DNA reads TGTGCCAGCAGCCCGAGACAGGGGGCGAAGTATGGCTACACCTTC.

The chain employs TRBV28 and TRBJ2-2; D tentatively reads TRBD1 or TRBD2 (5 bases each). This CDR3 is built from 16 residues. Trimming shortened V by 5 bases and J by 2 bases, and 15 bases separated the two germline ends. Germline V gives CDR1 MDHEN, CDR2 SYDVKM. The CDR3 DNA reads TGTGCCAGCAGTCAAACCGGGACCCCAAACACCGGGGAGCTGTTTTTT. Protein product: CASSQTGTPNTGELFF.

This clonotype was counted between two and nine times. CDR3 residues: CASSLAGTVTDTQYF. The CDR3 DNA reads as TGTGCCAGCAGCTTGGCCGGGACGGTCACAGATACGCAGTATTTT. This rearrangement joins TRBV7-6 to TRBJ2-3, with D tentatively TRBD1 or TRBD2 (5 bases each). Germline CDR1 SGHVS, CDR2 FNYEAQ. Deletions cut 3 bases from V and 2 bases from J, with 12 bases between. The CDR3 runs to 15 residues.

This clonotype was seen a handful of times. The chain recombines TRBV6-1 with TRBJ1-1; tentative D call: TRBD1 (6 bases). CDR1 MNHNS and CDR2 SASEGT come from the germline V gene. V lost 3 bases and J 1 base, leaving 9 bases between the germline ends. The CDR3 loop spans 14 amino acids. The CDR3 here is CASSETGGNTEAFF. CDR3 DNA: TGTGCCAGCAGTGAGACAGGAGGGAACACTGAAGCTTTCTTT.

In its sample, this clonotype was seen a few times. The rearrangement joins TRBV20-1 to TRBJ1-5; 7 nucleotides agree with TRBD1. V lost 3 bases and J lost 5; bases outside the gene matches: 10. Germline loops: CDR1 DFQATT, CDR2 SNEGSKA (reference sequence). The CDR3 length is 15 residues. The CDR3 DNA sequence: TGCAGTGCTAGTTTGGGACAGACAAAAGATCAGCCCCAGCATTTT. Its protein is CSASLGQTKDQPQHF.

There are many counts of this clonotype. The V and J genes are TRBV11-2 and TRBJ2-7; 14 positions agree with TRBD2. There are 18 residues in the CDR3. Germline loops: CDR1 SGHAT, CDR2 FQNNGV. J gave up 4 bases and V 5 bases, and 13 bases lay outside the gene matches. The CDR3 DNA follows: TGTGCCAGCAGCCCCGGATCGGTCTGGACTAGCGGGAGGTACGAGCAGTACTTC. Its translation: CASSPGSVWTSGRYEQYF.